Listed below are T cell receptor beta chains from one sample, sequenced in a study of blood T cell repertoires in COVID-19. Libraries were prepared by immunoSEQ multiplex PCR; TCRdb keeps only in-frame clonotypes and omits some of them. The sample has over 300,000 clones, more than 70% seen once. Sample: peripheral blood. The receptors originated from a woman between 50 and 59 years old with acute or convalescent COVID-19. Both conserved end residues are part of each CDR3. The D gene is left open where the match is weak. The size of a clone is reported for some rows only, either as once, few or many, or as a class for expanded clones.

clone_size: -
d_call: TRBD1
v_call: TRBV7-8
j_call: TRBJ2-2
cdr3_nt: TGTGCCAGCAGCCCAAGGGGGACAGGCAACACCGGGGAGCTGTTTTTT
cdr3_aa: CASSPRGTGNTGELFF

clone_size: -
d_call: TRBD1
v_call: TRBV19
j_call: TRBJ1-2
cdr3_nt: TGTGCCAGTAGTATTCTTAGCTCGGGACAGTTCTATGGCTACACCTTC
cdr3_aa: CASSILSSGQFYGYTF

clone_size: few
d_call: -
v_call: TRBV3-1/TRBV3-2
j_call: TRBJ1-6
cdr3_nt: TGTGCCAGCAGCTCTAACAGGAATTCACCCCTCCACTTT
cdr3_aa: CASSSNRNSPLHF

clone_size: once
d_call: -
v_call: TRBV5-1
j_call: TRBJ2-5
cdr3_nt: TGCGCCAGCAGCTTACCCGGGGGGCGGGACGCCACCCAGTACTTC
cdr3_aa: CASSLPGGRDATQYF

clone_size: -
d_call: -
v_call: TRBV6-5
j_call: TRBJ1-2
cdr3_nt: TGTGCCAGCAGTTACTCGAGACAGTACTATGGCTACACCTTC
cdr3_aa: CASSYSRQYYGYTF

clone_size: -
d_call: -
v_call: TRBV30
j_call: TRBJ2-7
cdr3_nt: TGTGCCTGGATGAATGGCGGGGACTCCTACGAGCAGTACTTC
cdr3_aa: CAWMNGGDSYEQYF

clone_size: -
d_call: -
v_call: TRBV12-5
j_call: TRBJ2-2
cdr3_nt: TGTGCTAGTGGTTTGGCCACAGGTTTGGGCGGGGAGCTGTTTTTT
cdr3_aa: CASGLATGLGGELFF

clone_size: -
d_call: TRBD2
v_call: TRBV19
j_call: TRBJ2-5
cdr3_nt: TGTGCCAGTACCCGGGGGGGGGCCGGCGAGACCCAGTACTTC
cdr3_aa: CASTRGGAGETQYF

clone_size: -
d_call: -
v_call: TRBV10-3
j_call: TRBJ2-2
cdr3_nt: TGTGCCATCAGTGAGTCGCTGGGGGGCGGGGAGCTGTTTTTT
cdr3_aa: CAISESLGGGELFF

clone_size: few
d_call: TRBD1
v_call: TRBV19
j_call: TRBJ1-5
cdr3_nt: TGTGCCAGTAGTGTGACCAACAGGGGTGGCAATCAGCCCCAGCATTTT
cdr3_aa: CASSVTNRGGNQPQHF

clone_size: -
d_call: -
v_call: TRBV10-3
j_call: TRBJ1-1
cdr3_nt: TGTGCCATCAGTGGTTGGACAGCTGAAGAAGCTTTCTTT
cdr3_aa: CAISGWTAEEAFF

clone_size: -
d_call: TRBD1
v_call: TRBV4-3
j_call: TRBJ2-1
cdr3_nt: TGCGCCAGCAGCCACACAAGGGACAGGGGGAGGAATGAGCAGTTCTTC
cdr3_aa: CASSHTRDRGRNEQFF

clone_size: -
d_call: TRBD2
v_call: TRBV4-1
j_call: TRBJ2-2
cdr3_nt: TGCGCCAGCAGCCAAGATCGTGGAGCGGGGCCCCCCGGGGAGCTGTTTTTT
cdr3_aa: CASSQDRGAGPPGELFF

clone_size: -
d_call: -
v_call: TRBV10-1
j_call: TRBJ1-5
cdr3_nt: TGCGCCAGCAGTGACAGGGAAGGTCAGCCCCAGCATTTT
cdr3_aa: CASSDREGQPQHF

clone_size: -
d_call: -
v_call: TRBV5-1
j_call: TRBJ1-2
cdr3_nt: TGCGCCAGCAGCCTGGACGACACGGCCTTGGGCTACACCTTC
cdr3_aa: CASSLDDTALGYTF

clone_size: -
d_call: -
v_call: TRBV18
j_call: TRBJ1-1
cdr3_nt: TGTGCCAGCTCACCGCCCGGGGTTGGGAGTGAAGCTTTCTTT
cdr3_aa: CASSPPGVGSEAFF

clone_size: -
d_call: TRBD1
v_call: TRBV7-3
j_call: TRBJ1-1
cdr3_nt: TGTGCCAGCAGCTCTGGGGACAGCACTGAAGCTTTCTTT
cdr3_aa: CASSSGDSTEAFF

clone_size: -
d_call: -
v_call: TRBV9
j_call: TRBJ2-7
cdr3_nt: TGTGCCAGCAGCCCGGGACTGGATGAGGCCCTCTACGAGCAGTACTTC
cdr3_aa: CASSPGLDEALYEQYF

clone_size: -
d_call: TRBD1
v_call: TRBV7-2
j_call: TRBJ2-5
cdr3_nt: TGTGCCAGCAGCTCGAGACAGGGAATATCGGGAGAGACCCAGTACTTC
cdr3_aa: CASSSRQGISGETQYF

clone_size: -
d_call: TRBD1
v_call: TRBV18
j_call: TRBJ1-3
cdr3_nt: TGTGCCAGCTCACCGGGACAGGTGTTCTCTGGAAACACCATATATTTT
cdr3_aa: CASSPGQVFSGNTIYF

clone_size: -
d_call: -
v_call: TRBV21-1
j_call: TRBJ1-2
cdr3_nt: TGTGCCAGCACCGATGAAGACAGGGGCTATGGCTACACCTTC
cdr3_aa: CASTDEDRGYGYTF